A single sample is the source of the 21 T cell receptor beta chains below, sequenced in a study of OX40 agonist ivuxolimab in advanced cancers. The method was immunoSEQ multiplex PCR; TCRdb's version includes in-frame clones alone and lacks a portion of them. The repertoire holds fewer than 100,000 clones, approximately 93% seen once, with roughly 6.7% in the top ten. The sample here was CD4+ or CD8+ T cells sorted from blood, taken in a trial of the OX40 agonist ivuxolimab. These receptors all come from an adult with an advanced solid tumor such as melanoma, head and neck, liver or kidney cancer.

V gene TRBV5-8 combines with J gene TRBJ2-7, with 12 bases that match TRBD2. J was trimmed by 7 bases and V by 0 bases; bases with no gene match: 11. The germline V gene has CDR1 SGHTS and CDR2 YDEGEE. CDR3 size: 17 residues. Written as DNA, the CDR3 is TGTGCCAGCAGCTTGGACTTCAGACTAGCGGGAGCTCAGGAGCAGTACTTC. Translated, it gives CASSLDFRLAGAQEQYF.

The gene calls are TRBV2 and TRBJ1-2; 7 nucleotides align to TRBD1. Germline values: CDR1 SNHLY, CDR2 FYNNEI. The CDR3 extends over 12 amino acids. V gave up 10 bases and J gave up 4 bases; unmatched junction bases: 6. As DNA, the CDR3 is TGTGCCACCCCGGGACAGAGCTATGGCTACACCTTC. As protein: CATPGQSYGYTF.

J is TRBJ1-1 and V is TRBV27, with a weak D call TRBD1 (5 bases). The germline gives CDR1 MNHEY, CDR2 SMNVEV (reference sequence). Trimming left V 0 bases short and J 0 bases short, with 8 bases between. This CDR3 region has 15 residues. The CDR3 DNA sequence: TGTGCCAGCAGTTTATCCGGGGCCCTGAACACTGAAGCTTTCTTT. Protein sequence: CASSLSGALNTEAFF.

This chain connects TRBV12-5 to TRBJ2-7; 7 positions match TRBD1. Germline lookup yields CDR1 LGHNT and CDR2 FRNRAP. The CDR3 consists of 14 residues. Trimming removed 0 bases from V and 7 bases from J; junction bases left unmatched: 6. The CDR3 is CASGLVGGRREQYF. CDR3 nucleotide sequence: TGTGCTAGTGGTTTGGTAGGGGGCAGAAGGGAGCAGTACTTC. Together with reference TRBV12-5 and TRBJ2-7, the CDR3 gives the full variable domain: DARVTQTPRHKVTEMGQEVTMRCQPILGHNTVFWYRQTMMQGLELLAYFRNRAPLDDSGMPKDRFSAEMPDATLATLKIQPSEPRDSAVYFCASGLVGGRREQYFGPGTRLTVT.

The rearrangement links TRBV7-9 to TRBJ2-7; D unclear. Trimming left V 10 bases short and J 3 bases short, with 13 bases between. The CDR3 length is 12 residues. Germline V gives CDR1 SEHNR, CDR2 FQNEAQ (reference sequence). The CDR3 DNA follows: TGTGCCACAGACCGTGGGAACTACGAGCAGTACTTC. Translating it yields CATDRGNYEQYF.

J is TRBJ1-1 and V is TRBV29-1, with D tentatively TRBD1 (6 bases). CDR1 is SQVTM, CDR2 ANQGSEA, per germline. This CDR3 has 18 amino acids. V lost 5 bases, J lost 7 bases, and 32 bases lay in between. CDR3 nucleotide sequence: TGCAGCGTTCTGGGAGGGGGGGAGATGAACGATTCCCCTTATGAAGCTTTCTTT. Encoded protein: CSVLGGGEMNDSPYEAFF.

This clone appeared once. The CDR3 sequence is CATSRGSYEQYF. CDR3 sequence (DNA): TGTGCCACCAGCAGGGGTTCCTACGAGCAGTACTTC. This sequence joins TRBV15 and TRBJ2-7; D unresolved. The CDR3 is 12 residues long. The germline V gene has CDR1 LNHNV and CDR2 YYDKDF (reference sequence). V was pared by 3 bases and J by 1 base, with 4 bases between.

This chain joins TRBV6-1 and TRBJ2-7, with D uncertain. Germline loops: CDR1 MNHNS, CDR2 SASEGT. The length of the CDR3 is 15 residues. Trimming cost V 3 bases and J 4 bases, with 16 bases left between them. Here the CDR3 reads CASSELGLGIYEQYF. Here the CDR3 DNA reads TGTGCCAGCAGTGAGCTGGGGTTGGGGATATACGAGCAGTACTTC.

V and J are TRBV6-5 and TRBJ2-7, with D tentatively TRBD1 (5 bases). Germline CDR1 is MNHEY and CDR2 is SVGAGI. Trimming removed 2 bases at V and 4 bases at J, with 9 bases between. The CDR3 totals 13 residues. Here the CDR3 reads CASSYGASYEQYF. DNA of the CDR3: TGTGCCAGCAGTTACGGGGCTTCTTACGAGCAGTACTTC.

The CDR3 region has the DNA TGTGCTAGTTGGGCTGGGGACAGGGAATCTTCGGGGTACAATGAGCAGTTCTTC. Its translation: CASWAGDRESSGYNEQFF. The chain joins TRBV12-5 to TRBJ2-1; 9 bases align to TRBD1. This CDR3 region has 18 residues. The germline CDR1 and CDR2 sequences are LGHNT and FRNRAP. Unmatched junction bases numbered 18, after V lost 8 bases and J lost 4 bases.

The gene calls are TRBV5-5 and TRBJ1-1; the D is unclear. CDR3 length: 15 residues. CDR1 and CDR2 from the germline V gene are SGHKS and YYEKEE (reference sequence). The V end was cut by 0 bases, the J end by 5 bases, with 14 bases between. CDR3: CASSLAGEGGTEAFF. The CDR3 DNA follows: TGTGCCAGCAGCTTGGCTGGAGAGGGCGGGACTGAAGCTTTCTTT.

This clone was counted a single time. This rearrangement joins TRBV9 to TRBJ1-2; 9 bases are shared with TRBD1. V dropped 3 bases and J dropped 3; count of bases not matched to a gene: 3. The CDR3 is made up of 14 amino acids. Germline-derived CDR1 and CDR2 are SGDLS and YYNGEE. The CDR3, as DNA: TGTGCCAGCAGCGGGACAGGGGTTCACTATGGCTACACCTTC. Its protein product is CASSGTGVHYGYTF.

The chain uses TRBV29-1 and TRBJ1-2, with a possible D match to TRBD1 (5 bases). This CDR3 spans 12 amino acids. The V and J ends lost 4 bases and 4 bases respectively, with 10 bases between them. CDR1 SQVTM and CDR2 ANQGSEA come from the germline V gene. The CDR3, as DNA: TGCAGCGTTGTAGGGGATTTCTATGGCTACACCTTC. This sequence encodes CSVVGDFYGYTF.

CDR3 amino acids: CAWSPPPRGMWGDEKLFF. The CDR3 coding sequence is TGTGCCTGGAGTCCCCCCCCGCGGGGAATGTGGGGCGATGAAAAACTGTTTTTT. The gene calls are TRBV30 and TRBJ1-4; perhaps TRBD1 as D (5 bases). The ends were cut back, 2 bases at V and 6 bases at J, with 25 bases in the middle. The CDR3 extends over 18 amino acids. Germline loops: CDR1 GTSNPN, CDR2 SVGIG (reference sequence).

The chain has TRBV27 and TRBJ2-3; D may correspond to TRBD1 or TRBD2 (5 bases each). V lost 2 bases, J lost 5 bases, and 11 bases lay in between. This CDR3 has 14 amino acids. Germline V gene data show CDR1 as MNHEY and CDR2 as SMNVEV (reference sequence). CDR3 in amino acids: CASSLAGDEDTQYF. The CDR3 region has the DNA TGTGCCAGCAGTTTAGCCGGGGACGAAGATACGCAGTATTTT.

The chain carries TRBV6-5 and TRBJ2-7; tentatively, D is TRBD1 (5 bases). The CDR3 loop spans 15 amino acids. Germline V gene lookup returns CDR1 MNHEY and CDR2 SVGAGI. V lost 2 bases and J 1 base, leaving 12 bases between the germline ends. CDR3 protein: CASSYSGARSYEQYF. CDR3 in DNA: TGTGCCAGCAGTTACAGTGGGGCCAGGTCCTACGAGCAGTACTTC.

The gene calls are TRBV13 and TRBJ2-7; tentatively, D is TRBD1 (5 bases). V lost 4 bases and J lost 5, with 9 bases in between. CDR1 and CDR2 from the germline V gene are PRHDT and FYEKMQ (reference sequence). This CDR3 spans 12 amino acids. CDR3 residues: CASSSLGDEQYF. As DNA, the CDR3 is TGTGCCAGCAGCTCCCTAGGGGACGAGCAGTACTTC.

In this sample, this clone turned up a few times. The J gene is TRBJ2-1, the V gene TRBV7-3; 7 nucleotides match TRBD2. The germline CDR1 and CDR2 sequences are SGHTA and FQGTGA. V shed 3 bases and J 5 bases; nucleotides not matched to a gene: 1. The length of the CDR3 is 13 residues. CDR3 region: CASSFLADNEQFF. The CDR3 bases are TGTGCCAGCAGCTTCCTAGCGGACAATGAGCAGTTCTTC. Drawing the rest from reference TRBV7-3 and TRBJ2-1, the complete variable domain is GAGVSQTPSNKVTEKGKYVELRCDPISGHTALYWYRQSLGQGPEFLIYFQGTGAADDSGLPNDRFFAVRPEGSVSTLKIQRTERGDSAVYLCASSFLADNEQFFGPGTRLTVL.

This chain joins TRBV13 and TRBJ1-6; TRBD1 is a possible D gene (6 bases). The germline gives CDR1 PRHDT, CDR2 FYEKMQ (reference sequence). There are 14 residues in the CDR3. Trimming left V 3 bases short and J 10 bases short, with 13 bases between. The DNA of the CDR3 is TGTGCCAGCAGCTTCTCCACAGGGACGTCACCCCTCCACTTT. As protein: CASSFSTGTSPLHF.

This chain uses TRBV15 with TRBJ2-3; 8 bases agree with TRBD2. Trimming took 5 bases from V and 2 from J; bases not matched to a gene: 9. The CDR3 consists of 16 residues. Germline V CDR1 and CDR2: LNHNV, YYDKDF (reference sequence). CDR3 residues: CATSGRASGFTDTQYF. DNA of the CDR3: TGTGCCACCAGCGGGCGGGCTAGCGGGTTCACAGATACGCAGTATTTT.

The V and J genes are TRBV5-8 and TRBJ1-2; D not certain. Trimming shortened V by 5 bases and J by 4 bases, and 12 bases separated the two germline ends. CDR1 SGHTS and CDR2 YDEGEE come from the germline V gene. The CDR3 is made up of 13 amino acids. The DNA of the CDR3 is TGTGCCAGCAGTAAGGGAGGTTCCTATGGCTACACCTTC. Translation: CASSKGGSYGYTF.